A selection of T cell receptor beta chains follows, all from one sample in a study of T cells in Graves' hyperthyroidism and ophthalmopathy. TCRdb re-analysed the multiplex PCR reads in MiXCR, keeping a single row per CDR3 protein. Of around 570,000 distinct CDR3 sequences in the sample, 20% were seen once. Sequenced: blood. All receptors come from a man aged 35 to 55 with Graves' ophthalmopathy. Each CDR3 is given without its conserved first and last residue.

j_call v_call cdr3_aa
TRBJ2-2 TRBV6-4 ASRASLLAGDTGELF
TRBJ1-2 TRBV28 ASSSRQGGVPLYGYT
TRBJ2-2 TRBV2 ASKRRGTETGELF
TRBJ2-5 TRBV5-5 ASSLAGTWGLQETQY
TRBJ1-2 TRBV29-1 SVELGDNYGYT
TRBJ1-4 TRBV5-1 ASSLGDTSTNEKLF
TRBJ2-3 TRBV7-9 ASSLGPAVSTDTQY
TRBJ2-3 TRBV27 ASRGGDYTDTQY
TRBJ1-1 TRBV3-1 ASSRNTEAF
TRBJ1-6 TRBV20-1 SASTGMATNSPLH
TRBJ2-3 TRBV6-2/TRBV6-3 ASSYRERTDTQY
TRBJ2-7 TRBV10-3 AISKKYEQY
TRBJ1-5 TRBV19 ASSTLVDQPQH
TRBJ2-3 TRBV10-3 ATGASGGAVTDTQY
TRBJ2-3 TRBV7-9 ASSPRTSGSRDTQY
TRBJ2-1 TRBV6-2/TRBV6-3 ASSYLGVRDRAYYNEQF
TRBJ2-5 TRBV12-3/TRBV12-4 ASTSWRGPGETQY
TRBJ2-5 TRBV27 ASSKTWDRLSETQY
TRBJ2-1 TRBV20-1 SALFTATSYNEQF
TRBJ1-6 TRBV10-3 AITPGQPNSPLH
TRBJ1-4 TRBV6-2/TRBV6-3 ASSEGANEKLF
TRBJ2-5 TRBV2 ASSEAYETSGRAKETQY
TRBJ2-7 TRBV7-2 ASSHGAGITYEQY
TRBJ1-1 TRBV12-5 ASGDMRPEAF
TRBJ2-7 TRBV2 ASSPDRALLYEQY
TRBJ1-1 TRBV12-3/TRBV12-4 ASTQQGPNTEAF
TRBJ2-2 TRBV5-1 ASSLGGTATGELF
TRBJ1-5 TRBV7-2 ASTPSRGQPQH
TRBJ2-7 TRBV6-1 ASSEEGRYEQY
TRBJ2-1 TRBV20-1 SVSPSGNEQF
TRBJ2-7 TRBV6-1 ASSSRTAGEQY
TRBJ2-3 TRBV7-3 ASIVAGGPLSGGTDTQY
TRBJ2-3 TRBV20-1 SATEWPQSTDTQY
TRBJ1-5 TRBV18 ASSRVGQDNSNQPQH
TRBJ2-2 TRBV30 AWRATGAGGELF
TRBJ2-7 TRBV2 ASRLAGAHSYEQY
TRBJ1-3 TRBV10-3 AIRPGDSGNTIY
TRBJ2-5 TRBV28 ASSPPLLGTLVRVRY
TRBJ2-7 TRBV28 ASSGLAAGYEQY
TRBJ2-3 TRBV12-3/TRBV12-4 ASSFTSGGTDTQY
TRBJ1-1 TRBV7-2 ASSRGGANTEAF
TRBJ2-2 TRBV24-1 ATSGLNRDSYTGELF
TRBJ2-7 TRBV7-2 ASSPGTVPGEQY
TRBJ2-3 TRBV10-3 AISESVAASGRPQY
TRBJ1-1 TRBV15 ATSIKVNTEAF